The 3 T cell receptor beta chains below all came from one sample that was sequenced in a study of cytomegalovirus exposure and HLA in healthy donors (dated by TCRdb to the late 2010s). Receptor libraries were prepared by the immunoSEQ multiplex PCR assay. A mixture of 60 forward primers for TCR Vbeta segments and 13 reverse primers for TCR Jbeta segments was used in the multiplex PCR. This immuneACCESS table, as held by TCRdb, lists in-frame sequences with V and J called but not all clones. Of the missing ones, under half trace to an unresolved V gene in checked studies; the others have no known cause. A total of 120,000 or so clones appear in this sample, about 80% of them only once. The top ten hold around 3.2% of the sample. Sequenced: PBMCs. Source of these receptors: a woman between 55 and 75 years old in good health and CMV-seropositive.

The chain couples TRBV30 to TRBJ2-1; TRBD2 matches 10 bases. The CDR3 has 16 residues. Germline V gene lookup returns CDR1 GTSNPN and CDR2 SVGIG (reference sequence). V lost 3 bases and J lost 4; bases outside the gene matches: 9. This chain's CDR3 is CAWSQRTSGDYNEQFF. The CDR3 DNA reads as TGTGCCTGGAGCCAAAGGACTAGCGGAGATTACAATGAGCAGTTCTTC.

In the case of this clone: Other nucleotide sequences from this sample produce the same CDR3. This chain uses TRBV27 with TRBJ2-1; maybe TRBD2 (6 bases). V dropped 3 bases and J dropped 1 base, with 7 bases sitting between them. CDR3 length: 14 residues. Germline CDR1 MNHEY, CDR2 SMNVEV (reference sequence). CDR3 nucleotides: TGTGCCAGCAGTTTCGGGGGTTCCTACAATGAGCAGTTCTTC. This translates into CASSFGGSYNEQFF.

The CDR3 DNA reads as TGTGCCAGTAGTTTGGAGGTTCGTAATGAGCAGTTCTTC. Translating gives CASSLEVRNEQFF. The rearrangement joins TRBV19 to TRBJ2-1, with D perhaps TRBD2 (5 bases). This CDR3 comprises 13 residues. Between the trimmed V and J ends, which lost 5 bases and 7 bases, there was a span of 12 bases. Germline V gene lookup returns CDR1 LNHDA and CDR2 SQIVND (reference sequence).